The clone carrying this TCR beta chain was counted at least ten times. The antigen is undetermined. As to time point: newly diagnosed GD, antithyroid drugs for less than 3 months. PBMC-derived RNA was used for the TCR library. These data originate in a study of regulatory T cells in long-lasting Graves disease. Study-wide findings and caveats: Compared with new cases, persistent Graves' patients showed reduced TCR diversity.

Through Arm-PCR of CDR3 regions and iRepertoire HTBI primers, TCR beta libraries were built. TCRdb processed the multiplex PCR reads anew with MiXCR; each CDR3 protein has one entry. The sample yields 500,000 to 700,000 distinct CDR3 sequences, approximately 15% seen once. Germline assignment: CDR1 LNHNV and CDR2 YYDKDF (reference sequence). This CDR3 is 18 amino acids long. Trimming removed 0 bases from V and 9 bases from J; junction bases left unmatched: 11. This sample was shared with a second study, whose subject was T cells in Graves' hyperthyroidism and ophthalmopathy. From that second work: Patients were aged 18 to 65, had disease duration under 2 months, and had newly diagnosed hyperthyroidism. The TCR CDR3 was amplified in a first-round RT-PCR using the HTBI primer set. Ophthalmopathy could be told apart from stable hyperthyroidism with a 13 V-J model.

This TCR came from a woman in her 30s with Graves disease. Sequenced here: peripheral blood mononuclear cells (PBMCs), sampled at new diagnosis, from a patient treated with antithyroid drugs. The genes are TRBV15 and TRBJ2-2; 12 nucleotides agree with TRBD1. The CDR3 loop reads CATSRDTKGQGAGRELFF. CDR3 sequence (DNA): TGTGCCACCAGCAGAGATACAAAGGGACAGGGGGCAGGGCGGGAGCTGTTTTTT. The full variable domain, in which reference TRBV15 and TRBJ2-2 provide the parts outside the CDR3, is DAMVIQNPRYQVTQFGKPVTLSCSQTLNHNVMYWYQQKSSQAPKLLFHYYDKDFNNEADTPDNFQSRRPNTSFCFLDIRSPGLGDTAMYLCATSRDTKGQGAGRELFFGEGSRLTVL.